This T cell receptor (beta chain) originates from a study of shared clonotypes between healthy human individuals. Study-wide findings and caveats: Only blood was sampled; tissue repertoires likely differ.

In the case of this clone: Its antigen is not known.

Germline values: CDR1 LNHDA, CDR2 SQIVND (reference sequence). This CDR3 spans 13 amino acids. The trim removed 6 bases at V and 0 bases at J, leaving 2 bases unmatched. Clones were read by immunoSEQ multiplex PCR, and TCRdb kept only the in-frame ones, dropping some. The data contain 650,000 to 800,000 clones, around 70% of them singletons. Sequencing was done on a sample of memory CD4+ T cells sorted from blood. Indicated subset: CD45RA-negative fraction. The chain links TRBV19 to TRBJ2-7; 7 bases fit TRBD2. This TCR derives from a woman in her twenties or thirties in good health. CDR3 residues: CASSSGDSYEQYF. DNA for the CDR3: TGTGCCAGTAGCAGCGGGGACTCCTACGAGCAGTACTTC.